This entry describes one T cell receptor (beta chain). Its antigen remains undetermined. It has no much larger one-base neighbor in the sample; base qualities were not kept. This sample is drawn from a study of CD8 T cells in Susac syndrome (dated by TCRdb to between 2018 and 2021). Looking at the study overall: The study used repertoire sequencing to test whether antigen drove CD8+ T cell activation and differentiation in Susac syndrome.

Peripheral blood CD8+ and CD4+ T cells from healthy donors, Susac syndrome patients and multiple sclerosis patients were profiled using high-throughput TCR beta sequencing. Treatment-naive patients with stable or active relapsing-remitting disease fulfilling revised McDonald criteria were used as multiple sclerosis controls. Bulk CD8+ and CD4+ T cells were purified by magnetic negative isolation, while CD8+ TEMRA cells were enriched using FACS. Blood was collected in EDTA tubes and processed within 24 hours, with PBMCs isolated through density gradient centrifugation. PBMCs destined for TCR sequencing were cryopreserved in liquid nitrogen and later thawed in a 37 °C water bath. The sorted or isolated CD4+, CD8+ and CD8+ TEMRA cells had a purity of 90% or higher. RNA was extracted using the RNeasy kit, and roughly 0.45 to 1 ug of the RNA was reverse transcribed with random hexamers. TCR beta CDR3 regions were amplified with the immunoSEQ multiplex PCR assay covering 54 Vbeta and 13 Jbeta segments. PCR amplification bias was corrected by using a synthetic template baseline for primer optimization and computational correction. On the study's bioinformatics: Reads were annotated to V, D and J genes per IMGT and analyzed with immunoSEQ Analyzer, keeping only productive sequences. To calculate clonality, Shannon entropy was normalized by log2 of the number of productive unique sequences and then subtracted from one. For each patient and control, public and private clones were evaluated within the 100 most prevalent clones. Susac-specific clones were defined as absent from healthy and MS cohorts, some 1,000 published viral clones and other ImmuneACCESS disease sequences. The public reads were run again by TCRdb, first through fastp at Q25 and then through MiXCR, and only productive beta chains were kept. CDR3 protein duplicates are merged, each entry listing the most common genes and DNA. The V and J calls, along with clone size, are taken from TCRdb and not from the paper's own processing. Within this sample are 200,000 to 300,000 distinct CDR3 sequences, with around 93% of them counted one time only. The ten largest clones capture 0.055% to 0.075% of the sample.

Results the study describes overall, beyond this receptor: The study acknowledged that relatively few individuals were included in the TCR sequencing and HLA analysis.

The CDR3, cysteine through phenylalanine, is 14 amino acids long. The read is trimmed to its CDR3 DNA, 42 bases read in frame from base 1. V is shortened by 6 bases, J by 8 bases, and the region joining them spans 19 bases. The germline V gene yields KGHSH for CDR1 and LQKENI for CDR2. This TCR came from a human donor with multiple sclerosis. The chain was built from TRBV18 and TRBJ1-2; a tentative D call is TRBD1 (5 bases match). The sequencing sample was made of CD4+ T cells from PBMCs. The CDR3 protein is CASSPGTANEGYTF. The DNA sequence reads TGTGCCAGCTCGCCGGGGACCGCCAACGAGGGCTACACCTTC.